This T cell receptor (beta chain) is drawn from a study of neurological immune-mediated disorders. TCRdb re-derived calls from the 5' RACE reads in MiXCR, one entry per CDR3 protein. The repertoire has about 62,000 distinct CDR3 sequences, roughly 3.5% of them found once; the top ten carry around 2.2%. This clonotype was found many times. Source material: PBMCs. This clonotype was sampled from a woman in her forties or fifties with multiple sclerosis.

Here the CDR3 reads CASSAPQGRKTEAFF. The CDR3 nucleotides read TGTGCCAGCAGTGCGCCACAGGGTCGTAAAACTGAAGCTTTCTTT. This rearrangement joins TRBV6-1 to TRBJ1-1, with D possibly TRBD1 on 6 matching bases. Trimming took 4 bases from V and 5 from J, leaving 17 bases between them. Germline V gives CDR1 MNHNS, CDR2 SASEGT. The CDR3 sequence is 15 residues long.